This T cell receptor (beta chain) was captured by sequencing in a study of T cells in Graves' hyperthyroidism and ophthalmopathy. Looking at the study overall: Peripheral blood was collected at initial diagnosis, before any treatment.

Study-wide results and caveats: Prediction of ophthalmopathy progression came a median 6.5 months pre-onset. Ophthalmopathy and stable hyperthyroidism were separated by a 13 V-J model.

Amplification targeted TCR beta CDR3 regions from RNA transcripts. The primer set for the first-round RT-PCR of the TCR CDR3 was HTBI. TCRdb redid the calling of the multiplex PCR reads with MiXCR, one entry per CDR3 protein. The top ten hold around 27% of the sample, which has fewer than 400,000 distinct CDR3 sequences, more than 12% seen once. Regarding this clonotype: As yet, its antigen is unknown.

The CDR3 loop spans 17 amino acids. Germline trimming cut 1 base from V and 9 bases from J; bases unmatched to any gene: 17. Germline loops: CDR1 SGHTA, CDR2 FQGNSA. Ophthalmopathy cases met thresholds of Clinical Activity Score at least 3, NOSPECS grade at least 4 and duration under 3 months. This sequence was found in a man over 45 with Graves' ophthalmopathy. The chain carries TRBV7-2 and TRBJ2-5; 7 bases line up with TRBD1. Sequenced input: blood. CDR3 nucleotides: TGTGCCAGCAGCTTAGTAAGACTAACAGGGGCTGTTGGGGCCCAGTACTTC. Translated: CASSLVRLTGAVGAQYF. Full variable domain (rest looked up from reference TRBV7-2 and TRBJ2-5): GAGVSQSPSNKVTEKGKDVELRCDPISGHTALYWYRQSLGQGLEFLIYFQGNSAPDKSGLPSDRFSAERTGGSVSTLTIQRTQQEDSAVYLCASSLVRLTGAVGAQYFGPGTRLLVL.